This T cell receptor beta chain was obtained from a study of T cells in Graves' hyperthyroidism and ophthalmopathy. This clonotype was counted between two and nine times. RNA transcripts gave rise to amplified TCR beta CDR3 regions. The HTBI primer set served for first-round RT-PCR of the TCR CDR3. TCRdb re-called the multiplex PCR reads through MiXCR, storing one row per CDR3 protein. The repertoire holds fewer than 350,000 distinct CDR3 sequences, with roughly an eighth as singletons. From roughly 9.2 ml of fresh peripheral blood, PBMCs were isolated. V lost 2 bases to trimming and J lost 2 bases; unmatched junction nucleotides: 6. This CDR3 region has 16 residues. Germline CDR1 MGHRA, CDR2 YSYEKL.

This chain uses TRBV4-1 with TRBJ2-7; 10 bases match TRBD2. This sequence was found in a middle-aged woman with Graves' hyperthyroidism. The material sequenced was blood. CDR3 sequence (DNA): TGCGCCAGCAGCCAATACGCACTAGCGGGGACCTACGAGCAGTACTTC. Its protein product is CASSQYALAGTYEQYF.